Listed below are T cell receptor beta chains from one sample, sequenced in a study of PD-L1 blockade in urothelial cancer. Here immunoSEQ multiplex PCR was the method, and the copy in TCRdb shows in-frame clones only, minus some. The table has 20,000 to 25,000 clones, 91% seen once. The material sequenced was PBMCs, taken around atezolizumab (anti-PD-L1) treatment. The receptors shown here come from a woman aged 55-70 years with urothelial cancer. Each CDR3 is given with its conserved first and last residue. The order of the fields is D gene, CDR3 length, J gene, clone size, V gene, CDR3 DNA, CDR3 protein. The D gene is left open where the match is weak. Clone size is given for some rows only: seen once, a few or many times, or a class if the clone is expanded.

.	14	TRBJ1-1	.	TRBV6-5	TGTGCCAGCAGGGCGGGGTACGGAAACACTGAAGCTTTCTTT	CASRAGYGNTEAFF
TRBD2	17	TRBJ2-3	once	TRBV10-3	TGTGCCATCAGTGATAGAACTAGCGGGAAACCAACAGATACGCAGTATTTT	CAISDRTSGKPTDTQYF
.	14	TRBJ1-1	.	TRBV28	TGTGCCAGCAGTCTCTTTACAGCCAACACTGAAGCTTTCTTT	CASSLFTANTEAFF
.	12	TRBJ2-1	.	TRBV5-6	TGTGCCAGCAGCCCCGGACAGCGTGAGCAGTTCTTC	CASSPGQREQFF
TRBD1	18	TRBJ2-2	.	TRBV15	TGTGCCACCAGCCGCGACATTCCAGGGGGCGCAGACACCGGGGAGCTGTTTTTT	CATSRDIPGGADTGELFF
.	14	TRBJ2-7	few	TRBV7-3	TGTGCCAGCAAAAGCGATCGTTTCTCCTACGAGCAGTACTTC	CASKSDRFSYEQYF
.	14	TRBJ2-1	.	TRBV7-9	TGTGCCAGCAGCCCACAAGTCTCCTACAATGAGCAGTTCTTC	CASSPQVSYNEQFF
TRBD1	16	TRBJ1-1	.	TRBV5-6	TGTGCCAGCAGCCCCGGGACAGGGGGCATCTGGGGTGAAGCTTTCTTT	CASSPGTGGIWGEAFF
TRBD2	14	TRBJ2-5	.	TRBV2	TGTGCCAGCAGTAGCGGGAGGGTCCAAGAGACCCAGTACTTC	CASSSGRVQETQYF
.	19	TRBJ2-5	.	TRBV4-1	TGCGCCAGCAGCCAAGACACGGGAACAGCAGTTTTAGAGCAAGAGACCCAGTACTTC	CASSQDTGTAVLEQETQYF
.	14	TRBJ2-7	.	TRBV18	TGTGCCAGCTCACCACCCGGAGATCCCTACGAGCAGTACTTC	CASSPPGDPYEQYF
.	21	TRBJ2-4	.	TRBV21-1	TGTGCCAGCAGCAAATTTTCGACCGTAGGACTAGCGGAAATAGCCAAAAACATTCAGTACTTC	CASSKFSTVGLAEIAKNIQYF
TRBD1	13	TRBJ1-1	.	TRBV5-8	TGTGCCAGCAGGGGACAGGGGAACACTGAAGCTTTCTTT	CASRGQGNTEAFF
TRBD2	16	TRBJ2-5	.	TRBV19	TGTGCCAGTAGTAGCTGGGACTACGGGGCCGGGGAGACCCAGTACTTC	CASSSWDYGAGETQYF
TRBD1	13	TRBJ1-2	few	TRBV19	TGTGCCAGTGCGGGACAGTTAGCTTATGGCTACACCTTC	CASAGQLAYGYTF
.	18	TRBJ2-7	once	TRBV9	TGTGCCAGCATCGTGAATGAGAGAGAGCGGTCCCTCGGCGGCGAGCAGTACTTC	CASIVNERERSLGGEQYF
TRBD1	13	TRBJ1-5	.	TRBV10-3	TGTGCCACCACGGACAGGGTGGATCAGCCCCAGCATTTT	CATTDRVDQPQHF
.	17	TRBJ2-3	.	TRBV7-3	TGTGCCAGCAGCGCCGTGGCACAGGGATGGAGCACAGATACGCAGTATTTT	CASSAVAQGWSTDTQYF
.	15	TRBJ2-3	.	TRBV5-1	TGCGCCAGCAGCTTGGAGCCGAGAGGCACAGATACGCAGTATTTT	CASSLEPRGTDTQYF
TRBD1	16	TRBJ1-1	.	TRBV19	TGTGCCAGTATTCCGGGACAGGGGTTCGAGGGCACTGAAGCTTTCTTT	CASIPGQGFEGTEAFF
.	19	TRBJ2-6	.	TRBV7-2	TGTGCCAGCAGCCCGCGGAACATGTGGGAGCTCTCTGGGGCCAACGTCCTGACTTTC	CASSPRNMWELSGANVLTF
TRBD2	18	TRBJ2-7	.	TRBV4-3	TGCGCCAGCAGCCAAGCTGGTCGGACTAGCGGGAGGGCCTACGAGCAGTACTTC	CASSQAGRTSGRAYEQYF
TRBD1	16	TRBJ2-3	once	TRBV7-2	TGTGCCAGCAGTCCCGGGACAGACCTTAGCACAGATACGCAGTATTTT	CASSPGTDLSTDTQYF
.	16	TRBJ2-5	.	TRBV7-9	TGTGCCAGCAGTGCCGAAGAGGTTGGGTGGCAAGAGACCCAGTACTTC	CASSAEEVGWQETQYF
TRBD2	16	TRBJ2-1	.	TRBV4-2	TGTGCCAGCAGCCAAGTCGGCCGGGGGGCCTACAATGAGCAGTTCTTC	CASSQVGRGAYNEQFF
TRBD2	16	TRBJ2-2	.	TRBV2	TGTGCCAGCAGCCCGACTAGCGGGGCGAACACCGGGGAGCTGTTTTTT	CASSPTSGANTGELFF
.	14	TRBJ2-2	.	TRBV7-2	TGTGCCAGCAGCCCGCTCAGGAACACCGGGGAGCTGTTTTTT	CASSPLRNTGELFF
TRBD2	15	TRBJ2-7	.	TRBV5-6	TGTGCCAGCAGCCCTCGGGGGGGGCTAATCTACGAGCAGTACTTC	CASSPRGGLIYEQYF
.	13	TRBJ2-7	.	TRBV2	TGTGCCGGGGGCCGGCGAGCATCCTACGAGCAGTACTTC	CAGGRRASYEQYF
.	13	TRBJ2-2	.	TRBV7-9	TGTGCCAGCAGCGGGACTGTGACCGGGGAGCTGTTTTTT	CASSGTVTGELFF
TRBD1	15	TRBJ2-2	.	TRBV4-2	TGTGCCAGCAGCGCGACAGGGACGAACACCGGGGAGCTGTTTTTT	CASSATGTNTGELFF
.	10	TRBJ2-1	.	TRBV20-1	TGCAGTGCTAGGATAGTTGAGCAGTTCTTC	CSARIVEQFF
TRBD2	16	TRBJ2-3	.	TRBV5-4	TGTGCCAGCACCTCCGGGGGGGGGCTGTTCGCAGATACGCAGTATTTT	CASTSGGGLFADTQYF
.	13	TRBJ2-7	.	TRBV5-6	TGTGCCAGCAGCTTGACAGGGCGGTCTGAGCAGTACTTC	CASSLTGRSEQYF
.	16	TRBJ1-2	.	TRBV10-3	TGTGCCATCAGTGAGCCCCCCTTAAGTCAACTCTATGGCTACACCTTC	CAISEPPLSQLYGYTF
TRBD1	13	TRBJ1-1	.	TRBV10-3	TGTGCCACCTTGACCGGGACAGGGTCTGAAGCTTTCTTT	CATLTGTGSEAFF
.	15	TRBJ1-5	.	TRBV19	TGTGCCAGTAGTATTACGGCAGAGGAGAATCAGCCCCAGCATTTT	CASSITAEENQPQHF
TRBD2	15	TRBJ2-3	.	TRBV13	TGTGCCAGCAGCCACGGACTAGCGGCCACAGATACGCAGTATTTT	CASSHGLAATDTQYF
.	13	TRBJ1-1	.	TRBV6-1	TGTGCCAGCAGTGATTCTGGGAGCTGGGGAGCTTTCTTT	CASSDSGSWGAFF
.	16	TRBJ2-7	.	TRBV4-3	TGCGCCAGCAGCCAAGATCTCGGGATGCGGGGCTACGAGCAGTACTTC	CASSQDLGMRGYEQYF
TRBD2	15	TRBJ2-5	.	TRBV7-2	TGTGCCAGCCGAAAGCCGGGCGGGCGGGGGGAGACCCAGTACTTC	CASRKPGGRGETQYF
TRBD1	16	TRBJ1-2	.	TRBV7-2	TGTGCCAGCAGCTTACAACCGGGACAGGGATCCTATGGCTACACCTTC	CASSLQPGQGSYGYTF
TRBD1	14	TRBJ2-3	.	TRBV7-3	TGTGCCAGCAGCCGGACAGGGGAGGCAGATACGCAGTATTTT	CASSRTGEADTQYF
.	14	TRBJ1-4	once	TRBV28	TGTGCCAGCAGCACGGGGTTGGGGAATGAAAAACTGTTTTTT	CASSTGLGNEKLFF
.	12	TRBJ2-5	once	TRBV7-2	TGTGCCAGCAGCCAGGACCAAGAGACCCAGTACTTC	CASSQDQETQYF
.	13	TRBJ2-1	.	TRBV9	TGTGCCAGCAGCGTACAGGGATTCAATGAGCAGTTCTTC	CASSVQGFNEQFF
TRBD1	14	TRBJ2-1	.	TRBV19	TGTGCCAGTAGTACCGGGACAGGGAGGGATGAGCAGTTCTTC	CASSTGTGRDEQFF
TRBD1	15	TRBJ1-2	.	TRBV28	TGTGCCAGCAGCCCCCGCGGGCAGGGGGCATCAGGCTACACCTTC	CASSPRGQGASGYTF
TRBD1	12	TRBJ1-2	.	TRBV7-2	TGTGCCACTCAAACAGGGGGATATGGCTACACCTTC	CATQTGGYGYTF
TRBD2	16	TRBJ2-5	.	TRBV5-4	TGTGCCAGCAGACATGGGACTAGCGGAGTACAAGAGACCCAGTACTTC	CASRHGTSGVQETQYF
TRBD2	19	TRBJ2-4	.	TRBV7-2	TGTGCCAGCAGCTTCCCTAGCGGTTCCCATGTAGGGGAGGAAAACATTCAGTACTTC	CASSFPSGSHVGEENIQYF
.	17	TRBJ2-5	.	TRBV7-6	TGTGCCAGCAGCCCCCCGCGTGGAGGGGGCCCCCAGGAGACCCAGTACTTC	CASSPPRGGGPQETQYF
TRBD2	16	TRBJ2-1	.	TRBV5-1	TGCGCCAGCAGCTTGGCGGGGGGAGGGGCTTACAATGAGCAGTTCTTC	CASSLAGGGAYNEQFF
.	13	TRBJ2-5	.	TRBV19	TGTGCCAGTGCGGAGGGGCGTAAAGAGACCCAGTACTTC	CASAEGRKETQYF
.	15	TRBJ1-5	.	TRBV28	TGTGCCAGCAAGTTTAGGGAGTATAGCAATCAGCCCCAGCATTTT	CASKFREYSNQPQHF
.	20	TRBJ2-6	.	TRBV5-1	TGCGCCAGCAGCTTGGCGAGGGGGACACCCAAGAGCTCTGGGGCCAACGTCCTGACTTTC	CASSLARGTPKSSGANVLTF
TRBD1	14	TRBJ2-5	.	TRBV5-4	TGTGCCAGCAGTCGGGACAGAGGAGGCGAGACCCAGTACTTC	CASSRDRGGETQYF
.	14	TRBJ1-5	once	TRBV10-2	TGCGCCAGCCAGGGATACAATAGCAATCAGCCCCAGCATTTT	CASQGYNSNQPQHF
TRBD2	19	TRBJ2-3	.	TRBV27	TGTGCCAGCAGTTCACCACCGACGACTAGCGGGTGGCACACAGATACGCAGTATTTT	CASSSPPTTSGWHTDTQYF
TRBD2	15	TRBJ2-5	.	TRBV18	TGTGCCAGCTCACCGGTTAGGCTAGCGGGAGAGACCCAGTACTTC	CASSPVRLAGETQYF